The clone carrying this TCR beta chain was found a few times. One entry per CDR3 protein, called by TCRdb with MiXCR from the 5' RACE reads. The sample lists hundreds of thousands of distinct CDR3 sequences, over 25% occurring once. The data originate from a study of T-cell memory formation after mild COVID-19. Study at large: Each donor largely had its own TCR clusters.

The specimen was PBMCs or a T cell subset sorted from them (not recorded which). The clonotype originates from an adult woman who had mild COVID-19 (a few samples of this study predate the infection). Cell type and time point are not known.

CDR3 region: CASSLSHGTGPYNEQFF. The CDR3 coding sequence is TGTGCCAGCAGCTTAAGCCACGGGACAGGGCCCTACAATGAGCAGTTCTTC. The chain combines TRBV7-9 with TRBJ2-1, with 9 bases aligning to TRBD1. CDR1 and CDR2 (germline): SEHNR, FQNEAQ (reference sequence). The junction had 7 bases not matched to a gene; V was cut back by 2 bases and J by 2 bases. This CDR3 contains 17 residues.